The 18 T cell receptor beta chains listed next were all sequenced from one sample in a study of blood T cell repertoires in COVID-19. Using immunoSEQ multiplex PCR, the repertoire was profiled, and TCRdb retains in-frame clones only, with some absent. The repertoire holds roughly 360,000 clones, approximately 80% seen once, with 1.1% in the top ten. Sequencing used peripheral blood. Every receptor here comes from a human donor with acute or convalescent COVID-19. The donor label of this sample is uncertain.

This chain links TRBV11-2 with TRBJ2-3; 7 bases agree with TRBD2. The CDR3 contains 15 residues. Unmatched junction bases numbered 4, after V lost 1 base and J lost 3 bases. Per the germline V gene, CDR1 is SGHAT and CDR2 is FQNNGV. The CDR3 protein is CASSLVAGRTDTQYF. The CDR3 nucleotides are TGTGCCAGCAGCTTAGTAGCGGGCAGAACAGATACGCAGTATTTT.

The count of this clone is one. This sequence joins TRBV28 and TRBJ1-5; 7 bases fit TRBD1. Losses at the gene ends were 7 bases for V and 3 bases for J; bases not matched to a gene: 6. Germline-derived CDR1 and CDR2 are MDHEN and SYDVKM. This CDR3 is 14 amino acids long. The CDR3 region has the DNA TGTGCCAGCACCGCGGGACAGTTCAATCAGCCCCAGCATTTT. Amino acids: CASTAGQFNQPQHF. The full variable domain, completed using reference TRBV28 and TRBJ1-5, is DVKVTQSSRYLVKRTGEKVFLECVQDMDHENMFWYRQDPGLGLRLIYFSYDVKMKEKGDIPEGYSVSREKKERFSLILESASTNQTSMYLCASTAGQFNQPQHFGDGTRLSIL.

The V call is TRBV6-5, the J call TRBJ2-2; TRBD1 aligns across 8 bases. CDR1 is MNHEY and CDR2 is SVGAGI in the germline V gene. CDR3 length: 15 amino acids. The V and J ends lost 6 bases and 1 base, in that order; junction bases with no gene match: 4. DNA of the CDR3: TGTGCCAGCAGCCCCGACAGGGGGAACACCGGGGAGCTGTTTTTT. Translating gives CASSPDRGNTGELFF.

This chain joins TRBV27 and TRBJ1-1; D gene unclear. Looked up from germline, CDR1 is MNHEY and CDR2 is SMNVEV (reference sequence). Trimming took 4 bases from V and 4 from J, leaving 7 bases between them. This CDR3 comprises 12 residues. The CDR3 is CASSSGGTEAFF. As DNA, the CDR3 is TGTGCCAGCAGTTCAGGAGGCACTGAAGCTTTCTTT.

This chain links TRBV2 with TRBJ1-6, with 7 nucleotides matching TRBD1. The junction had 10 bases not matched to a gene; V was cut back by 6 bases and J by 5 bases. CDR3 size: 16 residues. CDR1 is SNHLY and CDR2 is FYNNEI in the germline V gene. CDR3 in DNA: TGTGCCAGCAGACCCGGGACAGTAAGAAATAATTCACCCCTCCACTTT. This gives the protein CASRPGTVRNNSPLHF.

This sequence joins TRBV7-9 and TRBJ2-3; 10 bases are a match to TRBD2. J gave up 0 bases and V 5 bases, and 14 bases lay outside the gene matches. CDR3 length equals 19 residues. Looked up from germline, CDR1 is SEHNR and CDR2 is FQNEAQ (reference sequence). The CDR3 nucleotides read TGTGCCAGCAGCCCTCGCTTGGAGCGGGAGGGCACTAGCACAGATACGCAGTATTTT. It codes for CASSPRLEREGTSTDTQYF.

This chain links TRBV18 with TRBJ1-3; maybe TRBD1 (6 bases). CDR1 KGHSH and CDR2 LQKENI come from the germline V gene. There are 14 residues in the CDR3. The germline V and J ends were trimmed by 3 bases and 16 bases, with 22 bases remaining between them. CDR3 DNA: TGTGCCAGCTCACCTGGGTCAGGGGCGCAATCGTTCTATTTT. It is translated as CASSPGSGAQSFYF.

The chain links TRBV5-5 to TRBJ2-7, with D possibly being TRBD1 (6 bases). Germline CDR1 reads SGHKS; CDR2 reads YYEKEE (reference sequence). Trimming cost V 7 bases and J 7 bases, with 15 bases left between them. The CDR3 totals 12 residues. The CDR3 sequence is CASQKQGGEQYF. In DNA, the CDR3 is TGTGCCAGCCAGAAACAGGGTGGGGAGCAGTACTTC.

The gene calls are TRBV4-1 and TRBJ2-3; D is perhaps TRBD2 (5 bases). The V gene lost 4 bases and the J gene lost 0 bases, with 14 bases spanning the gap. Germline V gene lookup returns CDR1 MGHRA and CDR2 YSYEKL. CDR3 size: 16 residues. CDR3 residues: CASSLTGNPSTDTQYF. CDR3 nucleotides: TGCGCCAGCAGCCTAACGGGAAACCCTAGCACAGATACGCAGTATTTT.

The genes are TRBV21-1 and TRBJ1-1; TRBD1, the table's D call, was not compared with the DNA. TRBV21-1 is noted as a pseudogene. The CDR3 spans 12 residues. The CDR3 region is CASSKQGTEAFF. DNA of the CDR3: TGTGCCAGCAGCAAACAGGGAACTGAAGCTTTCTTT.

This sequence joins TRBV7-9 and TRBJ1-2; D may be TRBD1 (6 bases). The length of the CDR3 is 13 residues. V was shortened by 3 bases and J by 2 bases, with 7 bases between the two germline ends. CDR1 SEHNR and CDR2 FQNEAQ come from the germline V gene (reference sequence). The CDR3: CASSFRGNYGYTF. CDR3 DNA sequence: TGTGCCAGCAGCTTTAGGGGGAACTATGGCTACACCTTC.

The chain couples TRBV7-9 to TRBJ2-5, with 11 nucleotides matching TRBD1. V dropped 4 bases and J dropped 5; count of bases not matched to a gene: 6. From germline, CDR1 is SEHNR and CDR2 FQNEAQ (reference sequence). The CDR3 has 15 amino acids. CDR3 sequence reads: CASSSGQGVRETQYF. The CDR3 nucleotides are TGTGCCAGCAGCTCGGGACAGGGGGTCCGGGAGACCCAGTACTTC.

CDR3 DNA: TGTGCCAGTACTAGGGAATTCAATGAGCAGTTCTTC. Its translation is CASTREFNEQFF. The V call is TRBV6-5, the J call TRBJ2-1; maybe TRBD2 (5 bases). Germline assignment: CDR1 MNHEY and CDR2 SVGAGI. The CDR3 is 12 amino acids. V lost 9 bases to trimming and J lost 6 bases, with 12 bases between them.

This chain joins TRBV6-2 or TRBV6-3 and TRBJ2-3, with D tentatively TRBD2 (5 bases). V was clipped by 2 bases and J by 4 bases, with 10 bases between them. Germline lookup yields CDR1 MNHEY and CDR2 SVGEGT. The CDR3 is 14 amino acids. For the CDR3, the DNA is TGTGCCAGCAGTTACCGTGGGAGTTCAGATACGCAGTATTTT. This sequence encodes CASSYRGSSDTQYF.

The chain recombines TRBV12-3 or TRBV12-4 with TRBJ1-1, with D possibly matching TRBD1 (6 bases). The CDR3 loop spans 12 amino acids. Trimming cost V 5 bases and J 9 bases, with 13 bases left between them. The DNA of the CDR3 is TGTGCCAGCAGTAGGCTACAGGGTAAAGCTTTCTTT. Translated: CASSRLQGKAFF.

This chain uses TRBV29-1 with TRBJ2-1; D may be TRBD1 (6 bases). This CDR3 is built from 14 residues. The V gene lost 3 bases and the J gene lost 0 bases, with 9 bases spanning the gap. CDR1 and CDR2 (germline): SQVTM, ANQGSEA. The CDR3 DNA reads TGCAGCGTTGATGGGGACACCTCCTACAATGAGCAGTTCTTC. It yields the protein CSVDGDTSYNEQFF.

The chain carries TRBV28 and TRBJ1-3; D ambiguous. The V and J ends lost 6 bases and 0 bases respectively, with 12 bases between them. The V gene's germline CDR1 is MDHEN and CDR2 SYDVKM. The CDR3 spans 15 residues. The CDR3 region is CASSIPGNSGNTIYF. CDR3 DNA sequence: TGTGCCAGCAGCATCCCAGGAAACTCTGGAAACACCATATATTTT.

The DNA for the CDR3 is TGTGCCAGCTCACCCGTCCCCTCAACAGGGATGGCTGGCTACACCTTC. Translated: CASSPVPSTGMAGYTF. The V call is TRBV18, the J call TRBJ1-2; D is perhaps TRBD1 (6 bases). The germline V gene has CDR1 KGHSH and CDR2 LQKENI. The CDR3 sequence is 16 residues long. The V gene lost 3 bases and the J gene lost 7 bases, with 21 bases spanning the gap.